This is a list of T cell receptor beta chains from one sample in a study of T cells in Graves' hyperthyroidism and ophthalmopathy. MiXCR, run by TCRdb on the multiplex PCR reads, gives a single entry per CDR3 protein. The sample contains around 56,000 distinct CDR3 sequences, about 49% of which appear only once. The specimen sequenced was blood. The receptors shown here come from a woman in her twenties or thirties with Graves' ophthalmopathy. Both conserved end residues are part of each CDR3. A D gene is named only where the DNA matches it firmly. Clone size is given for some rows only: seen once, a few or many times, or a class if the clone is expanded.

d_call clone_size j_call v_call cdr3_aa cdr3_nt
TRBD2 many TRBJ2-5 TRBV20-1 CSARDRGSLRPAGGPGETQYF TGCAGTGCTAGAGATCGCGGGTCACTACGGCCAGCGGGAGGGCCCGGGGAGACCCAGTACTTC
NA many TRBJ1-5 TRBV6-1 CASSEWQANQPQHF TGTGCCAGCAGTGAATGGCAGGCCAATCAGCCCCAGCATTTT
TRBD1 medium-sized TRBJ1-4 TRBV20-1 CSARGQGAANEKLFF TGCAGTGCTAGGGGGCAGGGGGCAGCTAATGAAAAACTGTTTTTT
NA few TRBJ1-2 TRBV5-4 CASSDGREAYGYTF TGTGCCAGCAGCGACGGACGGGAAGCCTATGGCTACACCTTC
NA NA TRBJ1-2 TRBV5-8 CAGRSGWIAGYTF TGTGCCGGCAGAAGCGGGTGGATCGCTGGCTACACCTTC
NA NA TRBJ1-6 TRBV10-2 CASRVNSPLHF TGCGCCAGCAGGGTTAATTCACCCCTCCACTTT
NA NA TRBJ2-2 TRBV20-1 CSARDPRLMTATGEMFF TGCAGTGCCAGAGACCCCCGTCTGATGACAGCCACCGGGGAGATGTTTTTT
TRBD1 NA TRBJ2-7 TRBV28 CASSFRTGVVGYEQYF TGTGCCAGCAGTTTCCGGACAGGGGTGGTGGGCTACGAGCAGTACTTC
TRBD2 many TRBJ2-7 TRBV5-1 CASSLVAGVEQYF TGCGCCAGCAGCTTGGTTGCGGGAGTTGAGCAGTACTTC
NA many TRBJ1-1 TRBV6-5 CASSPRRVERTEAFF TGTGCCAGCAGTCCGAGGAGGGTGGAACGCACTGAAGCTTTCTTT
NA many TRBJ1-3 TRBV5-4 CASSLVPGAGNTIYF TGTGCCAGCAGCTTGGTTCCGGGGGCAGGAAACACCATATATTTT
TRBD2 NA TRBJ2-3 TRBV25-1 CASARGGLTDTQYF TGTGCCAGCGCCCGGGGGGGACTCACAGATACGCAGTATTTT
NA NA TRBJ1-3 TRBV20-1 CSAWVGRSTIYF TGCAGTGCCTGGGTCGGGAGAAGCACCATATATTTT
TRBD1 many TRBJ1-5 TRBV5-6 CASTIGPPGTGPNQPQHF TGTGCCAGCACAATTGGCCCTCCCGGGACAGGACCTAATCAGCCCCAGCATTTT
NA many TRBJ1-5 TRBV24-1 CATSETGTQNQPQHF TGTGCCACCAGTGAAACCGGGACCCAAAATCAGCCCCAGCATTTT
NA many TRBJ2-3 TRBV19 CASRPRATDTQYF TGTGCCAGTAGGCCTAGGGCCACAGATACGCAGTATTTT
NA many TRBJ2-7 TRBV28 CASSPRQFPWEQYF TGTGCCAGCAGCCCAAGACAGTTCCCTTGGGAGCAGTACTTC
NA NA TRBJ1-6 TRBV9 CASSVHSQGGNSPLHF TGTGCCAGCAGCGTGCACAGTCAGGGTGGGAATTCACCCCTCCACTTT
TRBD1 NA TRBJ1-4 TRBV5-1 CASSLGGQGDEKLFF TGCGCCAGCAGCTTGGGGGGACAGGGGGACGAAAAACTGTTTTTT
TRBD1 many TRBJ2-7 TRBV9 CASSVGLGTGVNEQYF TGTGCCAGCAGCGTAGGTCTAGGGACAGGGGTTAACGAGCAGTACTTC
NA NA TRBJ2-1 TRBV12-3/TRBV12-4 CASEGGYNEQSF TGTGCCAGCGAAGGGGGTTACAATGAGCAGTCCTTC
NA many TRBJ1-5 TRBV11-2 CASSLDGTGADNQPQHF TGTGCCAGCAGCTTAGATGGGACGGGAGCTGATAATCAGCCCCAGCATTTT
TRBD1 NA TRBJ2-3 TRBV20-1 CSAPRTGRDTQYF TGCAGTGCTCCAAGGACAGGGAGGGATACGCAGTATTTT
NA medium-sized TRBJ2-7 TRBV5-1 CASSFRELYYEQYF TGCGCCAGCAGCTTCCGGGAACTATACTACGAGCAGTACTTC
TRBD1 NA TRBJ1-1 TRBV2 CASRTRQGAQAFF TGTGCCAGCAGGACGAGACAGGGGGCGCAAGCTTTCTTT
NA many TRBJ2-1 TRBV28 CASSSGAYNEQFF TGTGCCAGCAGTTCCGGGGCCTACAATGAGCAGTTCTTC